The clone carrying this T cell receptor beta chain occurred a few times. Its antigen remains unidentified. These data are taken from a study of CD4+ T cells in melanoma. Notes on the study in general: CD8+ T cell, macrophage and B cell function reportedly correlated with neoantigen-specific CD4+ T cells.

The CDR3 contains 14 residues. Germline-derived CDR1 and CDR2 are SGDLS and YYNGEE. V lost 3 bases and J lost 3; bases outside the gene matches: 6. TCRdb's table, derived via immunoSEQ multiplex PCR, lists solely in-frame clones and lacks some. Found here are roughly 50,000 clones, about 88% of them singletons; the top ten hold over 9.5%. This chain uses TRBV9 with TRBJ2-7; TRBD1 matches at 7 bases. Sequencing was performed on peripheral blood. The receptor was isolated from a human donor with melanoma. The CDR3 sequence is CASSGRDSLYEQYF. The DNA of the CDR3 is TGTGCCAGCAGCGGCCGGGACAGTCTCTACGAGCAGTACTTC.